These T cell receptor beta chains were read from a single sample in a study of blood T cell dynamics during melanoma immunotherapy. Some clones are missing from TCRdb's copy, which holds only in-frame ones; the method was immunoSEQ multiplex PCR. The profile shows some 1,300 clones, 74% of them singletons. Sequences were derived from CD8+ T cells from blood, sampled from a patient treated with checkpoint blockade. The receptors were gathered from a human donor with melanoma. Both conserved end residues are part of each CDR3. The D gene is left open where the match is weak. Clone size is stated in some rows and not others, as once, few, many or a class when expanded.

clone size | J gene | V gene | D gene | CDR3 protein | CDR3 DNA
few | TRBJ2-1 | TRBV16 | TRBD2 | CASSRALAGEYNEQFF | TGTGCCAGCAGCCGCGCTCTAGCGGGGGAATACAATGAGCAGTTCTTC
- | TRBJ2-2 | TRBV27 | - | CASSGSYTGELFF | TGTGCCAGCAGTGGCTCTTACACCGGGGAGCTGTTTTTT
- | TRBJ2-3 | TRBV7-8 | - | CASSLGNADTQYF | TGTGCCAGCAGCTTAGGTAACGCAGATACGCAGTATTTT
- | TRBJ2-4 | TRBV28 | TRBD2 | CASSTSAIAKNIQYF | TGTGCCAGCAGTACTAGCGCCATAGCCAAAAACATTCAGTACTTC
- | TRBJ2-1 | TRBV19 | - | CASTATSGGEQFF | TGTGCCAGTACCGCGACTAGTGGGGGTGAGCAGTTCTTC
once | TRBJ1-2 | TRBV15 | TRBD1 | CATRGGGDPYGYTF | TGTGCCACACGAGGAGGGGGCGACCCCTATGGCTACACCTTC
once | TRBJ2-7 | TRBV29-1 | - | CSAGDSEQYF | TGCAGCGCGGGGGATAGCGAGCAGTACTTC
few | TRBJ2-2 | TRBV6-1 | TRBD2 | CASRTSGDTGELFF | TGTGCCAGCAGGACTAGCGGCGACACCGGGGAGCTGTTTTTT
once | TRBJ1-1 | TRBV27 | - | CASRGTPVNTEAFF | TGTGCCAGCAGAGGGACCCCTGTGAACACTGAAGCTTTCTTT
- | TRBJ2-1 | TRBV19 | - | CASSIGGILRGSYNEQFF | TGTGCCAGTAGTATTGGTGGAATACTAAGGGGCTCCTACAATGAGCAGTTCTTC
- | TRBJ2-5 | TRBV14 | - | CASSQGRTVNQETQYF | TGTGCCAGCAGCCAAGGACGGACAGTTAACCAAGAGACCCAGTACTTC
few | TRBJ2-7 | TRBV5-1 | - | CASGLSSYEQYF | TGCGCCAGCGGACTCAGCTCCTACGAGCAGTACTTC
- | TRBJ2-1 | TRBV5-1 | TRBD2 | CASSLRASGISYNEQFF | TGCGCCAGCAGCTTGCGGGCTAGCGGGATCTCCTACAATGAGCAGTTCTTC
- | TRBJ1-6 | TRBV7-8 | TRBD1 | CASSPRTGGNSPLHF | TGTGCCAGCAGCCCGCGGACAGGGGGGAATTCACCCCTCCACTTT
- | TRBJ2-1 | TRBV2 | - | CASSDYRGIDNEQFF | TGTGCCAGCAGTGATTACAGAGGCATCGACAATGAGCAGTTCTTC
- | TRBJ2-7 | TRBV5-6 | TRBD2 | CASSSSGRISYEQYF | TGTGCCAGCAGCTCTAGCGGGAGGATCTCCTACGAGCAGTACTTC
- | TRBJ2-3 | TRBV10-2 | - | CASSEASMADTQYF | TGCGCCAGCAGTGAAGCTAGTATGGCAGATACGCAGTATTTT
- | TRBJ1-4 | TRBV7-9 | TRBD1 | CASSFRDSGNEKLFF | TGTGCCAGCAGCTTCCGGGACAGTGGGAATGAAAAACTGTTTTTT
once | TRBJ2-5 | TRBV9 | - | CASSAGLAQYF | TGTGCCAGCAGCGCTGGTCTGGCCCAGTACTTC
- | TRBJ2-3 | TRBV2 | - | CASSAGQFTDTQYF | TGTGCCAGCAGTGCAGGACAGTTCACAGATACGCAGTATTTT
- | TRBJ2-1 | TRBV7-3 | - | CASSLRHGADNEQFF | TGTGCCAGCAGCTTAAGGCACGGAGCTGATAATGAGCAGTTCTTC
large | TRBJ1-2 | TRBV7-9 | TRBD1 | CASTPGTGGSYGYTF | TGTGCCAGCACGCCCGGGACAGGGGGGAGCTATGGCTACACCTTC
- | TRBJ1-2 | TRBV27 | TRBD1 | CASSLQGGNYGYTF | TGTGCCAGCAGCCTACAGGGGGGCAACTATGGCTACACCTTC
- | TRBJ1-2 | TRBV9 | - | CASSAEGEPFNYGYTF | TGTGCCAGCAGCGCTGAGGGGGAGCCTTTTAACTATGGCTACACCTTC
- | TRBJ2-7 | TRBV25-1 | TRBD1 | CASWGEGAHRNEQYF | TGTGCCAGCTGGGGAGAGGGGGCGCATAGGAACGAGCAGTACTTC
- | TRBJ2-7 | TRBV5-1 | - | CASSYDGNYEQYF | TGCGCCAGCAGCTACGACGGGAACTACGAGCAGTACTTC
- | TRBJ1-2 | TRBV11-2 | TRBD1 | CASSFRQGANYGYTF | TGTGCCAGCAGCTTCCGACAGGGGGCTAACTATGGCTACACCTTC
few | TRBJ1-4 | TRBV7-8 | - | CASSSMGRNEKLFF | TGTGCCAGCAGCTCTATGGGCCGTAATGAAAAACTGTTTTTT
- | TRBJ2-7 | TRBV28 | TRBD1 | CASSLQGESSYEQYF | TGTGCCAGCAGTTTACAGGGGGAGAGCTCCTACGAGCAGTACTTC
- | TRBJ2-7 | TRBV28 | - | CASSFKRYEQYF | TGTGCCAGCAGTTTTAAGCGGTACGAGCAGTACTTC
- | TRBJ2-7 | TRBV4-1 | - | CASSQAGTPSYEQYF | TGCGCCAGCAGCCAAGCCGGGACACCTTCCTACGAGCAGTACTTC
few | TRBJ2-1 | TRBV7-6 | - | CASSEHYEQFF | TGTGCCAGCAGCGAGCACTATGAGCAGTTCTTC
- | TRBJ2-1 | TRBV28 | - | CASSLKAETAQREPLF | TGTGCCAGCAGTTTAAAGGCGGAGACAGCCCAGCGAGAACCCCTCTTC
- | TRBJ2-7 | TRBV6-5 | - | CASSYSIVGTSYEQYF | TGTGCCAGCAGTTACTCGATTGTCGGGACATCCTACGAGCAGTACTTC
- | TRBJ1-5 | TRBV9 | - | CASSVDGGAQPQHF | TGTGCCAGCAGCGTAGATGGGGGGGCTCAGCCCCAGCATTTT
- | TRBJ1-5 | TRBV16 | TRBD1 | CASSQDRGQPQHF | TGTGCCAGCAGCCAAGACAGGGGTCAGCCCCAGCATTTT
few | TRBJ2-1 | TRBV2 | - | CASSEGNEQFF | TGTGCCAGCAGTGAGGGGAATGAGCAGTTCTTC
- | TRBJ2-5 | TRBV27 | TRBD1 | CASSLRAGGRETQYF | TGTGCCAGCAGTTTAAGGGCAGGGGGACGGGAGACCCAGTACTTC
large | TRBJ2-5 | TRBV2 | TRBD2 | CASRTSGKETQYF | TGTGCCAGCAGGACTAGCGGGAAAGAGACCCAGTACTTC
once | TRBJ1-2 | TRBV7-2 | - | CASSQDWGSGGYTF | TGTGCCAGCAGCCAAGACTGGGGATCGGGCGGCTACACCTTC
- | TRBJ2-7 | TRBV5-1 | - | CASSYDGNYEQYF | TGCGCCAGCAGCTACGACGGGAACTACGAGCAGTACTTC
- | TRBJ2-3 | TRBV5-1 | - | CASSLEVRVLRGTDTQYF | TGCGCCAGCAGCCTGGAAGTAAGGGTACTGCGTGGCACAGATACGCAGTATTTT